These 23 T cell receptor beta chains were sequenced from one sample in a study of OX40 agonist ivuxolimab in advanced cancers. Measured with immunoSEQ multiplex PCR; TCRdb has only the in-frame clones, and not every one. Found here are more than 70,000 clones, approximately 81% of them singletons; the top ten hold less than 5.5%. Sample: CD4+ or CD8+ T cells sorted from blood, taken in a trial of the OX40 agonist ivuxolimab. The receptors originated from an adult with an advanced solid tumor such as melanoma, head and neck, liver or kidney cancer.

The chain carries TRBV11-2 and TRBJ1-2; 8 bases are a match to TRBD1. CDR3 size: 16 residues. Germline CDR1 reads SGHAT; CDR2 reads FQNNGV. J gave up 4 bases and V 1 base, and 8 bases lay outside the gene matches. The CDR3 bases are TGTGCCAGCAGCTTAGCCGGACAGGGCCTAAGCTATGGCTACACCTTC. Translation gives CASSLAGQGLSYGYTF.

V usage is TRBV5-6 and J usage is TRBJ2-7; TRBD1 agrees at 9 bases. V dropped 0 bases and J dropped 4; count of bases not matched to a gene: 5. The CDR3 totals 15 residues. Germline lookup yields CDR1 SGHDT and CDR2 YYEEEE. The CDR3 spells CASSLGLGQGYEQYF. CDR3 DNA: TGTGCCAGCAGCTTGGGTTTAGGACAGGGGTACGAGCAGTACTTC.

In this sample, this clone turned up a few times. V and J are TRBV7-9 and TRBJ2-7; either TRBD1 or TRBD2 may fit D (7 bases each). From germline, CDR1 is SEHNR and CDR2 FQNEAQ (reference sequence). The CDR3 is made up of 14 amino acids. Trimming took off 4 bases at V and 9 bases at J, with 19 bases between the two ends. In DNA, the CDR3 is TGTGCCAGCAGCTCGACAGGGAGGGTAGACGGGCAGTACTTC. This codes for CASSSTGRVDGQYF.

This clone is a singleton in its sample. The rearrangement joins TRBV6-6 to TRBJ1-2; 8 bases agree with TRBD1. Germline CDR1 and CDR2: MNHNY and SVGAGI (reference sequence). J gave up 1 base and V 10 bases, and 5 bases lay outside the gene matches. This CDR3 is 13 amino acids long. CDR3: CATKTGDNYGYTF. DNA for the CDR3: TGTGCCACCAAGACAGGGGATAACTATGGCTACACCTTC.

The V gene is TRBV7-3, the J gene TRBJ2-3, with a possible D match to TRBD1 (6 bases). Germline lookup yields CDR1 SGHTA and CDR2 FQGTGA. This CDR3 has 14 residues. Trimming shortened V by 1 base and J by 2 bases, and 7 bases separated the two germline ends. The CDR3 sequence: CASSLNRATDTQYF. CDR3 sequence (DNA): TGTGCCAGCAGCTTAAACAGGGCCACAGATACGCAGTATTTT.

This clone was observed a handful of times. This same CDR3 is encoded by further DNA sequences in the sample. J is TRBJ1-1 and V is TRBV20-1; D is unresolved. The CDR3 extends over 10 amino acids. Deletions cut 6 bases from V and 2 bases from J, with 4 bases between. Germline assignment: CDR1 DFQATT and CDR2 SNEGSKA (reference sequence). CDR3 nucleotide sequence: TGCAGTGCAGAAAACACTGAAGCTTTCTTT. Amino acid sequence: CSAENTEAFF.

The chain is built from TRBV5-1 and TRBJ1-1, with D hard to call. Germline assignment: CDR1 SGHRS and CDR2 YFSETQ. This CDR3 spans 15 amino acids. Trimming took off 4 bases at V and 4 bases at J, with 17 bases between the two ends. The chain's CDR3 is CASSLQTESFTEAFF. The CDR3 DNA is TGCGCCAGCAGCCTCCAAACGGAGAGTTTCACTGAAGCTTTCTTT.

The gene calls are TRBV5-1 and TRBJ1-2, with D possibly matching TRBD1 (6 bases). The CDR3 length is 14 residues. Looked up from germline, CDR1 is SGHRS and CDR2 is YFSETQ. V lost 3 bases to trimming and J lost 4 bases, with 13 bases between them. The CDR3 coding sequence is TGCGCCAGCAGCTGGCAGGACAGCCTCTATGGCTACACCTTC. Translating gives CASSWQDSLYGYTF.

The J gene is TRBJ1-5, the V gene TRBV7-8, with D possibly TRBD1 on 5 matching bases. CDR3 length equals 13 residues. The ends were cut back, 6 bases at V and 6 bases at J, with 12 bases in the middle. The V gene's germline CDR1 is SGHVS and CDR2 FQNEAQ. CDR3 protein: CASRGEFAQPQHF. The CDR3 nucleotides are TGTGCCAGCAGAGGGGAATTCGCTCAGCCCCAGCATTTT. The full variable domain, in which reference TRBV7-8 and TRBJ1-5 provide the parts outside the CDR3, is GAGVSQSPRYKVAKRGQDVALRCDPISGHVSLFWYQQALGQGPEFLTYFQNEAQLDKSGLPSDRFFAERPEGSVSTLKIQRTQQEDSAVYLCASRGEFAQPQHFGDGTRLSIL.

This clone was seen a single time. The CDR3 here is CASSGQGGPGELFF. CDR3 nucleotide sequence: TGTGCCAGCAGTGGACAGGGTGGGCCCGGGGAGCTGTTTTTT. This chain links TRBV2 with TRBJ2-2; TRBD1 matches at 7 bases. CDR1 and CDR2 from the germline V gene are SNHLY and FYNNEI. This CDR3 is 14 amino acids long. Losses at the gene ends were 4 bases for V and 6 bases for J; bases not matched to a gene: 5. Filled out from reference TRBV2 and TRBJ2-2, the complete variable domain reads EPEVTQTPSHQVTQMGQEVILRCVPISNHLYFYWYRQILGQKVEFLVSFYNNEISEKSEIFDDQFSVERPDGSNFTLKIRSTKLEDSAMYFCASSGQGGPGELFFGEGSRLTVL.

The CDR3 coding sequence is TGTGCCAGCAGCGCAGGACCCCTCGGGGAGCAGTACTTC. It encodes CASSAGPLGEQYF. J is TRBJ2-7 and V is TRBV7-6; D call uncertain. CDR1 and CDR2 from the germline V gene are SGHVS and FNYEAQ. The CDR3 is 13 amino acids. V was pared by 5 bases and J by 7 bases, with 15 bases between.

This clone was recorded a few times. The CDR3 nucleotides are TGCAGCGTTCCCCGGGAAACTGAAGCTTTCTTT. Its translation is CSVPRETEAFF. The chain has TRBV29-1 and TRBJ1-1; D gene ambiguous. V was shortened by 5 bases and J by 5 bases, with 9 bases between the two germline ends. The germline V gene has CDR1 SQVTM and CDR2 ANQGSEA. The CDR3 loop spans 11 amino acids.

This chain links TRBV7-2 with TRBJ2-1, with TRBD2 matching 9 bases. CDR1 SGHTA and CDR2 FQGNSA come from the germline V gene. After removal of 5 bases from V and 3 bases from J, the junction contained 5 bases not matched to a gene. The length of the CDR3 is 15 residues. In DNA, the CDR3 is TGTGCCAGCAGCCTCGAAGCGGGAGGCTACAATGAGCAGTTCTTC. Its protein is CASSLEAGGYNEQFF.

The chain uses TRBV27 and TRBJ2-1; maybe TRBD2 (5 bases). The ends were cut back, 3 bases at V and 7 bases at J, with 19 bases in the middle. Germline lookup yields CDR1 MNHEY and CDR2 SMNVEV (reference sequence). The CDR3 sequence is 16 residues long. The CDR3 coding sequence is TGTGCCAGCAGTTTGAGGATTCCCTTGCAGCGGAATGAGCAGTTCTTC. Translating it yields CASSLRIPLQRNEQFF.

V gene TRBV15 combines with J gene TRBJ2-7; D is uncertain. This CDR3 comprises 15 residues. The ends were cut back, 0 bases at V and 0 bases at J, with 9 bases in the middle. Germline loops: CDR1 LNHNV, CDR2 YYDKDF (reference sequence). This CDR3 is CATSRDIGNSYEQYF. The CDR3 nucleotides read TGTGCCACCAGCAGAGATATTGGCAACTCCTACGAGCAGTACTTC.

The V call is TRBV5-1, the J call TRBJ1-4, with D uncertain. There are 14 residues in the CDR3. Germline-derived CDR1 and CDR2 are SGHRS and YFSETQ. With 4 bases removed from V and 5 bases from J, the gap between germline ends came to 12 bases. CDR3 loop: CASSERTQNEKLFF. The CDR3 DNA is TGCGCCAGCAGCGAAAGGACCCAGAATGAAAAACTGTTTTTT.

The rearrangement joins TRBV5-1 to TRBJ1-3; D is possibly TRBD1 (5 bases). V was pared by 0 bases and J by 4 bases, with 11 bases between. The CDR3 has 15 residues. CDR1 is SGHRS, CDR2 YFSETQ, per germline. CDR3 sequence (DNA): TGCGCCAGCAGCTTGGATGCGGGGCAAGGAAACACCATATATTTT. Protein sequence: CASSLDAGQGNTIYF. Based on the CDR3 plus reference TRBV5-1 and TRBJ1-3, the full variable domain is KAGVTQTPRYLIKTRGQQVTLSCSPISGHRSVSWYQQTPGQGLQFLFEYFSETQRNKGNFPGRFSGRQFSNSRSEMNVSTLELGDSALYLCASSLDAGQGNTIYFGEGSWLTVV.

The rearrangement joins TRBV7-9 to TRBJ2-4, with 11 bases that match TRBD2. The V and J ends lost 6 bases and 5 bases, in that order; junction bases with no gene match: 6. CDR1 and CDR2 from the germline V gene are SEHNR and FQNEAQ (reference sequence). The CDR3 is made up of 15 amino acids. CDR3 residues: CASSPRGLAENIQYF. The CDR3 region has the DNA TGTGCCAGCAGTCCCAGGGGACTAGCGGAAAACATTCAGTACTTC. The full variable domain, rest sourced from reference TRBV7-9 and TRBJ2-4, is DTGVSQNPRHKITKRGQNVTFRCDPISEHNRLYWYRQTLGQGPEFLTYFQNEAQLEKSRLLSDRFSAERPKGSFSTLEIQRTEQGDSAMYLCASSPRGLAENIQYFGAGTRLSVL.

V and J are TRBV7-6 and TRBJ2-2; no definite D call. V lost 1 base and J 6 bases, leaving 18 bases between the germline ends. CDR3 length: 17 residues. Germline CDR1 reads SGHVS; CDR2 reads FNYEAQ. The CDR3, as DNA: TGTGCCAGCAGCTTAGGACTGCAAGTCGGGTCGTCCGGGGAGCTGTTTTTT. Amino acids: CASSLGLQVGSSGELFF.

The chain has TRBV19 and TRBJ2-7, with 8 positions matching TRBD1. The germline gives CDR1 LNHDA, CDR2 SQIVND (reference sequence). After removal of 5 bases from V and 5 bases from J, the junction contained 14 bases not matched to a gene. This CDR3 spans 16 amino acids. The CDR3 here is CASSFRATGEVDEQYF. The CDR3 nucleotides are TGTGCCAGTAGTTTCAGGGCGACAGGGGAAGTGGACGAGCAGTACTTC.

This clone was recorded once. The CDR3 DNA reads TGTGCCAGCAAGGGACTAGCGGACCAATGCGATACGCAGTATTTT. Residues: CASKGLADQCDTQYF. The rearrangement joins TRBV6-4 to TRBJ2-3; 11 bases are shared with TRBD2. Germline CDR1 and CDR2: MRHNA and SNTAGT. Germline trimming cut 7 bases from V and 6 bases from J; bases unmatched to any gene: 9. The CDR3 runs 15 residues.

J is TRBJ2-7 and V is TRBV11-3, with 8 bases matching TRBD1. Unmatched junction bases numbered 4, after V lost 2 bases and J lost 7 bases. From germline, CDR1 is SGHNT and CDR2 YENEEA. CDR3 length: 13 amino acids. The CDR3, as DNA: TGTGCCAGCAGCTTACAGGGGGCTTGGGAGCAGTACTTC. This gives the protein CASSLQGAWEQYF.

This clone was picked up one time. V usage is TRBV30 and J usage is TRBJ1-2, with TRBD1 matching over 9 bases. CDR3 size: 13 residues. CDR1 and CDR2 from the germline V gene are GTSNPN and SVGIG (reference sequence). The V segment lost 3 bases and the J segment 7 bases; nucleotides outside the gene matches: 6. The CDR3 region is CAWRETGGIGYTF. The CDR3, as DNA: TGTGCCTGGAGGGAGACAGGGGGTATTGGCTACACCTTC.